One sample yielded the 30 T cell receptor beta chains listed below, sequenced in a study of T cell repertoires in cytomegalovirus infection. One entry per CDR3 protein results from TCRdb running MiXCR on the reads. Among 200,000 to 250,000 distinct CDR3 sequences, 22% were seen once, and the ten largest hold 18%. Sequenced material: CD8+ T cells from PBMCs. Source of these receptors: a human donor in good health (CMV status not recorded). Some clones in this sample may be carry-over from other donors' samples.

This clonotype was counted ten times or more. The V gene is TRBV28, the J gene TRBJ2-7; D is possibly TRBD2 (6 bases). V shed 2 bases and J shed 7 bases, with 12 bases lying between them. The CDR3 extends over 13 amino acids. Germline V gene sequence: CDR1 MDHEN, CDR2 SYDVKM. The CDR3 sequence is CASSLGGGGEQYF. The CDR3 DNA sequence: TGTGCCAGCAGTTTAGGGGGTGGGGGGGAGCAGTACTTC.

The rearrangement joins TRBV29-1 to TRBJ1-1; D unclear. Germline lookup yields CDR1 SQVTM and CDR2 ANQGSEA. This CDR3 spans 11 amino acids. V lost 4 bases to trimming and J lost 7 bases, with 10 bases between them. The CDR3 DNA is TGCAGCGTTGCCGGGTTTGGTGAAGCTTTCTTT. Translation gives CSVAGFGEAFF. Looking up the rest from reference TRBV29-1 and TRBJ1-1 gives the full variable domain: SAVISQKPSRDICQRGTSLTIQCQVDSQVTMMFWYRQQPGQSLTLIATANQGSEATYESGFVIDKFPISRPNLTFSTLTVSNMSPEDSSIYLCSVAGFGEAFFGQGTRLTVV.

About this clonotype itself: A much larger clone lies one base from this, so it may be a read error. The V call is TRBV5-6, the J call TRBJ2-7; a possible D gene is TRBD1 (5 bases). This CDR3 is built from 14 residues. From germline, CDR1 is SGHDT and CDR2 YYEEEE. CDR3 region: CTSSLEGVDYEQYF. The CDR3 coding sequence is TGTACCAGCAGCTTAGAAGGGGTTGACTACGAGCAGTACTTC.

In its sample, this clonotype was seen a few times. This chain connects TRBV2 to TRBJ2-1; TRBD2 matches at 9 bases. The CDR3 loop spans 15 amino acids. Losses at the gene ends were 7 bases for V and 7 bases for J; bases not matched to a gene: 11. CDR1 and CDR2 from the germline V gene are SNHLY and FYNNEI. The CDR3 spells CASKPLAGGRNEQFF. The CDR3, as DNA: TGTGCCAGCAAACCGCTTGCGGGGGGGCGAAATGAGCAGTTCTTC.

The chain couples TRBV7-9 to TRBJ1-2; D gene uncertain. CDR1 is SEHNR, CDR2 FQNEAQ, per germline (reference sequence). The CDR3 has 15 amino acids. V was trimmed by 0 bases and J by 8 bases, leaving 16 bases between them. The DNA of the CDR3 is TGTGCCAGCAGCTTAGCGACGTATGCCAAATCGGGCTACACCTTC. Translated, it gives CASSLATYAKSGYTF.

In this sample, this clonotype turned up a few times. This chain uses TRBV5-1 with TRBJ2-3, with TRBD1 as a possible D gene (6 bases). Trimming stripped 2 bases from V and 1 base from J, with 14 bases between. The CDR3 consists of 16 residues. CDR1 is SGHRS, CDR2 YFSETQ, per germline. The CDR3 DNA reads TGCGCCAGCAGCTTCAGGGGTCCTCCGGGCACAGATACGCAGTATTTT. Translation: CASSFRGPPGTDTQYF.

This clonotype was seen only a few times. The V call is TRBV14, the J call TRBJ2-7; D unresolved. CDR1 and CDR2 from the germline V gene are SGHDN and FVKESK. This CDR3 is built from 14 residues. V lost 0 bases, J lost 2 bases, and 8 bases lay in between. The CDR3 DNA reads TGTGCCAGCAGCCAAGACGAGAACGCCTACGAGCAGTACTTC. Protein product: CASSQDENAYEQYF.

CDR3 sequence: CASRELTSEGETQYF. The CDR3 DNA reads TGTGCCAGCAGAGAATTGACTAGCGAAGGGGAGACCCAGTACTTC. J is TRBJ2-5 and V is TRBV6-5; 8 bases are shared with TRBD2. Germline V gene sequence: CDR1 MNHEY, CDR2 SVGAGI. The trim removed 6 bases at V and 5 bases at J, leaving 11 bases unmatched. The CDR3 contains 15 residues.

Ten or more counts support this clonotype. This sequence joins TRBV7-2 and TRBJ2-1; no firm D call. The CDR3 sequence is 12 residues long. The V gene lost 5 bases and the J gene lost 8 bases, with 10 bases spanning the gap. Germline-derived CDR1 and CDR2 are SGHTA and FQGNSA. CDR3 amino acids: CASSPNGHEQFF. Written as DNA, the CDR3 is TGTGCCAGCAGCCCTAACGGCCATGAGCAGTTCTTC.

V is TRBV2 and J is TRBJ2-3, with TRBD2 matching over 10 bases. V lost 6 bases and J lost 3; bases outside the gene matches: 12. The CDR3 is 17 amino acids. Germline V gene sequence: CDR1 SNHLY, CDR2 FYNNEI. CDR3 residues: CASSAAGLAGVTDTQYF. The CDR3 DNA reads TGTGCCAGCAGCGCTGCTGGGCTAGCGGGGGTGACAGATACGCAGTATTTT.

This clonotype was counted at least ten times. The genes are TRBV28 and TRBJ1-6, with D unclear. The CDR3 is 13 residues long. Germline CDR1 MDHEN, CDR2 SYDVKM. Trimming cost V 3 bases and J 7 bases, with 7 bases left between them. CDR3 region: CASSLGGNSPLHF. Written as DNA, the CDR3 is TGTGCCAGCAGTTTGGGCGGGAATTCACCCCTCCACTTT.

This clonotype was detected many times. The chain recombines TRBV12-3 or TRBV12-4 with TRBJ2-1, with 7 bases aligning to TRBD1. V shed 8 bases and J 5 bases; nucleotides not matched to a gene: 9. The CDR3 length is 14 residues. CDR3 amino acids: CASLPGTADNEQFF. CDR3 bases: TGTGCCAGCCTACCCGGGACAGCGGACAATGAGCAGTTCTTC.

This chain uses TRBV29-1 with TRBJ1-2; no clear D. Germline CDR1 is SQVTM and CDR2 is ANQGSEA. The CDR3 consists of 11 residues. Trimming took off 4 bases at V and 6 bases at J, with 9 bases between the two ends. The CDR3 spells CSVVGQHGYTF. The CDR3 nucleotides are TGCAGCGTTGTAGGCCAGCATGGCTACACCTTC.

The chain employs TRBV29-1 and TRBJ1-1, with 7 nucleotides matching TRBD1. Trimming at V came to 0 bases and at J to 5 bases, leaving 6 bases not matched to a gene. The CDR3 loop spans 14 amino acids. Germline V CDR1 and CDR2: SQVTM, ANQGSEA. The CDR3 is CSVEEISQGTEAFF. The DNA of the CDR3 is TGCAGCGTTGAAGAGATCTCACAGGGGACTGAAGCTTTCTTT.

CDR3 residues: CSVARSNEKLFF. Here the CDR3 DNA reads TGCAGCGTGGCCAGGTCGAATGAAAAACTGTTTTTT. V and J are TRBV29-1 and TRBJ1-4; no clear D gene. Germline V gene sequence: CDR1 SQVTM, CDR2 ANQGSEA. The CDR3 extends over 12 amino acids. The ends were cut back, 6 bases at V and 5 bases at J, with 10 bases in the middle.

V and J are TRBV4-1 and TRBJ1-1; D is possibly TRBD1 (6 bases). This CDR3 has 18 amino acids. V was cut by 4 bases and J by 5 bases, with 26 bases left in between. Germline CDR1 MGHRA, CDR2 YSYEKL. CDR3 DNA sequence: TGCGCCAGCAGCCCAGGGGAGAGCTTTAAGGGGATTGGGACTGAAGCTTTCTTT. Its protein is CASSPGESFKGIGTEAFF.

The V gene is TRBV20-1, the J gene TRBJ2-7; D might be TRBD2 (5 bases). Trimming removed 1 base at V and 1 base at J, with 14 bases between. The CDR3 spans 15 residues. Germline assignment: CDR1 DFQATT and CDR2 SNEGSKA (reference sequence). Here the CDR3 reads CSARGGLAVSYEQYF. The CDR3 nucleotides are TGCAGTGCTAGAGGAGGACTGGCGGTGTCCTACGAGCAGTACTTC.

There are many counts of this clonotype. This chain links TRBV7-2 with TRBJ2-6; the D gene is possibly TRBD2 (6 bases). There are 18 residues in the CDR3. The V end was cut by 3 bases, the J end by 3 bases, with 18 bases between. Looked up from germline, CDR1 is SGHTA and CDR2 is FQGNSA. In DNA form, the CDR3 reads TGTGCCAGCAGCTTCCCGCGAGGGCCCGGGAGTGGGGCCAACGTCCTGACTTTC. It translates to CASSFPRGPGSGANVLTF. Variable domain in full (rest from reference TRBV7-2 and TRBJ2-6): GAGVSQSPSNKVTEKGKDVELRCDPISGHTALYWYRQSLGQGLEFLIYFQGNSAPDKSGLPSDRFSAERTGGSVSTLTIQRTQQEDSAVYLCASSFPRGPGSGANVLTFGAGSRLTVL.

The CDR3 nucleotides read TGTGCCAGCAGTTTAGGGGCAGTGGGTGAAAAACTGTTTTTT. This sequence encodes CASSLGAVGEKLFF. The rearrangement joins TRBV28 to TRBJ1-4, with D possibly being TRBD1 (5 bases). This CDR3 has 14 amino acids. Germline CDR1 and CDR2: MDHEN and SYDVKM. Between the trimmed V and J ends, which lost 2 bases and 7 bases, there was a span of 11 bases.

This clonotype came up a few times. The CDR3 reads CASRSGFTGELFF. In nucleotides, the CDR3 is TGTGCCAGCAGATCCGGGTTCACCGGGGAGCTGTTTTTT. V gene TRBV12-3 or TRBV12-4 combines with J gene TRBJ2-2; no definite D call. V was clipped by 6 bases and J by 4 bases, with 9 bases between them. This CDR3 has 13 residues.

This clonotype was found many times. The chain is built from TRBV28 and TRBJ1-6; 8 bases line up with TRBD1. This CDR3 is built from 15 residues. With 5 bases clipped from V and 8 bases from J, the junction kept 8 bases outside the gene matches. The germline V gene encodes CDR1 MDHEN and CDR2 SYDVKM. The CDR3 here is CASSPVQGAYSPLHF. The CDR3 DNA reads as TGTGCCAGCAGTCCTGTGCAGGGGGCTTATTCACCCCTCCACTTT.

This sequence joins TRBV18 and TRBJ2-7; 9 bases align to TRBD1. J was trimmed by 5 bases and V by 2 bases; bases with no gene match: 7. The CDR3 has 15 residues. Germline lookup yields CDR1 KGHSH and CDR2 LQKENI. The CDR3 sequence is CASSPTGTGIDEQYF. The CDR3 DNA is TGTGCCAGCTCACCAACGGGGACAGGGATCGACGAGCAGTACTTC.

This clonotype was seen repeatedly, ten times or more. This chain uses TRBV7-8 with TRBJ2-5; D gene unclear. The CDR3 contains 12 residues. Germline values: CDR1 SGHVS, CDR2 FQNEAQ. V was shortened by 2 bases and J by 5 bases, with 6 bases between the two germline ends. The DNA for the CDR3 is TGTGCCAGCAGCTTAATTGACGAGACCCAGTACTTC. This gives the protein CASSLIDETQYF.

The chain is built from TRBV29-1 and TRBJ2-1, with 8 bases lining up with TRBD2. Germline V gene sequence: CDR1 SQVTM, CDR2 ANQGSEA. V trimming: 0 bases; J trimming: 2 bases; junction bases outside the gene matches: 3. The CDR3 is made up of 15 amino acids. For the CDR3, the DNA is TGCAGCGTTGAAGAGCGGGGGGATGCCTACAATGAGCAGTTCTTC. Encoded protein: CSVEERGDAYNEQFF.

The chain has TRBV7-8 and TRBJ2-7; D is tentatively TRBD1 or TRBD2 (7 bases each). Per the germline V gene, CDR1 is SGHVS and CDR2 is FQNEAQ. The length of the CDR3 is 14 residues. V lost 5 bases to trimming and J lost 4 bases, with 15 bases between them. The CDR3 DNA follows: TGTGCCAGCAGCCAAAGCGGGACAGTGTACGAGCAGTACTTC. This encodes CASSQSGTVYEQYF.

The CDR3 bases are TGTGCCAGCAGTGGACCCACTAGCGGGGGGACCTACGAGCAGTACTTC. Amino acids: CASSGPTSGGTYEQYF. This chain links TRBV2 with TRBJ2-7; 12 positions match TRBD2. J lost 2 bases, V lost 4 bases, and 6 bases had no gene match. There are 16 residues in the CDR3. Germline CDR1 is SNHLY and CDR2 is FYNNEI.

This chain joins TRBV12-3 or TRBV12-4 and TRBJ1-1; unclear D gene. The CDR3 contains 12 residues. Trimming pared 6 bases from V and 11 bases from J, leaving 16 bases between. The CDR3 loop is CASSHSEIAAFF. The CDR3 nucleotides read TGTGCCAGCAGCCATTCAGAGATAGCCGCTTTCTTT.

Note on this clonotype: A read error may be the cause here, since a much bigger clone is one base away. DNA for the CDR3: TGTGCCAGCAGCTTTGCCGGGGAGCCGTTTTTT. This translates into CASSFAGEPFF. The V call is TRBV7-9, the J call TRBJ2-2; D may be TRBD2 (5 bases). This CDR3 has 11 amino acids. CDR1 and CDR2 from the germline V gene are SEHNR and FQNEAQ (reference sequence).

On this clonotype itself: This may be a read error, as it is one base from a much larger clone. A read error is likely, as this CDR3 ends without the conserved phenylalanine or tryptophan. The chain links TRBV7-2 to TRBJ1-5; D not resolved. Per the germline V gene, CDR1 is SGHTA and CDR2 is FQGNSA. The V and J ends lost 3 bases and 2 bases respectively, with 11 bases between them. The CDR3 totals 15 residues. The CDR3 DNA sequence: TGTGCCAGCAGCTTCGAAGGAGGGCGCAATCAGCCCCAGCATCTT. Its translation is CASSFEGGRNQPQHL.

In nucleotides, the CDR3 is TGCAGTGCTATACACCGGGGGTCCTACACAGATACGCAGTATTTT. Its translation: CSAIHRGSYTDTQYF. The chain uses TRBV20-1 and TRBJ2-3; D may be TRBD2 (6 bases). The ends were cut back, 4 bases at V and 2 bases at J, with 16 bases in the middle. The CDR3 consists of 15 residues. Germline lookup yields CDR1 DFQATT and CDR2 SNEGSKA (reference sequence).